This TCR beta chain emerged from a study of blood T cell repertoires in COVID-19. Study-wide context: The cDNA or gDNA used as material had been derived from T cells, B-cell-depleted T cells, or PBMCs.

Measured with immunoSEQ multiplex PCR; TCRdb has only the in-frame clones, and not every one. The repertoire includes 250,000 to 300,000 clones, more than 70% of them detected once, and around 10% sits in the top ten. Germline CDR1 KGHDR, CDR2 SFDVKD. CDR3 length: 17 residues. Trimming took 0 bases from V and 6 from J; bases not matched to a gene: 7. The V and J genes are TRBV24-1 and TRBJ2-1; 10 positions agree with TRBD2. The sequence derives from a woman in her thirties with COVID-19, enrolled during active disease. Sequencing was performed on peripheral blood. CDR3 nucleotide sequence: TGTGCCACCAGTGATTTGGGAGCGGGAGGGGGTGTCAATGAGCAGTTCTTC. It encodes CATSDLGAGGGVNEQFF.